The 10 T cell receptor beta chains listed next were all sequenced from one sample in a study of T cell repertoires in cytomegalovirus infection. TCRdb reprocessed the reads via MiXCR and lists one record per CDR3 protein. The sample contains about 200,000 distinct CDR3 sequences, roughly 9.8% of which appear only once. Sequenced material: PBMCs. The receptors were gathered from a human donor in good health (CMV status not recorded). Some clones in this sample may be carry-over from other donors' samples.

This clonotype occurred many times. The rearrangement links TRBV7-2 to TRBJ2-5; tentative D call: TRBD2 (5 bases). The germline V gene has CDR1 SGHTA and CDR2 FQGNSA. Trimming removed 5 bases from V and 4 bases from J, with 23 bases in between. The CDR3 is 17 residues long. The DNA for the CDR3 is TGTGCCAGCAGCGGAAGGGTTACCTCGGGATTGGGAGAGACCCAGTACTTC. Translated: CASSGRVTSGLGETQYF.

The chain employs TRBV6-2 or TRBV6-3 and TRBJ1-1, with a tentative D call TRBD1 (5 bases). Looked up from germline, CDR1 is MNHEY and CDR2 is SVGEGT. With 7 bases removed from V and 4 bases from J, the gap between germline ends came to 16 bases. The CDR3 is 14 amino acids. The CDR3 DNA follows: TGTGCCAGCACCCTGGAGCTAAGGGGCACTGAAGCTTTCTTT. Amino acid sequence: CASTLELRGTEAFF.

Notes on this clonotype: A much larger clone differs from this one at a single base, so this may be a read error. The V call is TRBV6-2 or TRBV6-3, the J call TRBJ1-2, with D maybe TRBD1 (6 bases). Germline assignment: CDR1 MNHEY and CDR2 SVGEGT. V lost 3 bases and J 6 bases, leaving 20 bases between the germline ends. The CDR3 totals 16 residues. CDR3 bases: TGTGCCAGCAGTTATGATAACAGGGTTCTAGTGGATGGCTACACCTTC. Translation: CASSYDNRVLVDGYTF.

Note on this clonotype: It may be a read error: a sequence one base away is much more abundant. The chain employs TRBV28 and TRBJ2-7, with D possibly TRBD1 on 6 matching bases. CDR3 length: 13 amino acids. Germline V gives CDR1 MDHEN, CDR2 SYDVKM. Trimming took off 5 bases at V and 10 bases at J, with 18 bases between the two ends. The CDR3 is CASSPRDNPSQYF. The CDR3 DNA is TGTGCCAGCAGTCCGAGGGACAACCCTTCCCAGTACTTC.

This clonotype was seen many times. The junction shows a germline mismatch at one end, possibly a read error. The chain recombines TRBV7-2 with TRBJ2-4; D call uncertain. Germline V gives CDR1 SGHTA, CDR2 FQGNSA. CDR3 size: 14 residues. DNA for the CDR3: TGTGCCAGCAGCTTAGACCCCATGGTAAAGAGTTGGAACTTC. Its protein product is CASSLDPMVKSWNF.

This chain connects TRBV18 to TRBJ1-5; D is uncertain. This CDR3 has 13 residues. Germline V gene data show CDR1 as KGHSH and CDR2 as LQKENI. Trimming pared 4 bases from V and 11 bases from J, leaving 15 bases between. The CDR3, as DNA: TGTGCCAGCTCACAAAAGCATGGAGAGGCCCAGCATTTT. This gives the protein CASSQKHGEAQHF.

This clonotype has a count of ten or more. The chain uses TRBV23-1 and TRBJ1-5; D perhaps matches TRBD1 (6 bases). TRBV23-1 is an open reading frame whose function is uncertain. The CDR3 totals 16 residues. The V and J ends lost 3 bases and 3 bases respectively, with 15 bases between them. CDR3 sequence reads: CASSHSGTQANQPQHF. The DNA for the CDR3 is TGCGCCAGCAGTCACTCCGGGACACAAGCCAATCAGCCCCAGCATTTT.

In this sample, this clonotype turned up many times. The V and J genes are TRBV6-6 and TRBJ2-3; 11 bases agree with TRBD2. This CDR3 is built from 16 residues. The germline V gene has CDR1 MNHNY and CDR2 SVGAGI (reference sequence). The V and J ends lost 2 bases and 1 base, in that order; junction bases with no gene match: 2. Here the CDR3 reads CASSYPTSGGTDTQYF. In DNA, the CDR3 is TGTGCCAGCAGTTACCCGACTAGCGGGGGCACAGATACGCAGTATTTT.

This clonotype was observed many times. The chain employs TRBV6-2 or TRBV6-3 and TRBJ2-3, with TRBD2 matching 11 bases. Germline CDR1 reads MNHEY; CDR2 reads SVGEGT. Trimming took 4 bases from V and 6 from J; bases not matched to a gene: 0. This CDR3 has 13 residues. CDR3 in DNA: TGTGCCAGCAGTTGGACTAGCGGGGATACGCAGTATTTT. This gives the protein CASSWTSGDTQYF.

This clonotype appeared a few times. The rearrangement joins TRBV28 to TRBJ1-1; D gene ambiguous. V was pared by 3 bases and J by 5 bases, with 10 bases between. Germline V gene lookup returns CDR1 MDHEN and CDR2 SYDVKM. The CDR3 is 13 amino acids. The CDR3 loop is CASSFMKGTEAFF. CDR3 nucleotides: TGTGCCAGCAGTTTCATGAAGGGTACTGAAGCTTTCTTT.